The source of this TCR beta chain is a study of T cell repertoires in ileal Crohn's disease. Sequencing used immunoSEQ multiplex PCR; TCRdb keeps in-frame clones, though not all of them. Of over 9,500 clones listed, more than 65% are singletons. The sequence was obtained from an adult with Crohn's disease. The sample taken for sequencing was ileal tissue.

The DNA of the CDR3 is TGTGCCAGCAGCTTTTATGGCGAAGCTTTCTTT. Its translation: CASSFYGEAFF. This rearrangement joins TRBV5-4 to TRBJ1-1; D is undetermined. CDR3 length equals 11 residues. Germline loops: CDR1 SGHNT, CDR2 YYREEE (reference sequence). The germline V and J ends were trimmed by 2 bases and 8 bases, with 7 bases remaining between them.